The rows below give T cell receptor beta chains drawn from one sample of a study of T cells in Graves' hyperthyroidism and ophthalmopathy. MiXCR, run by TCRdb on the multiplex PCR reads, gives a single entry per CDR3 protein. Among about 560,000 distinct CDR3 sequences listed, about a sixth were seen once. Sequenced sample: blood. All receptors come from a woman aged 18-35 years with Graves' hyperthyroidism. Each CDR3 is given with its conserved first and last residue. Fields, in order: D gene, J gene, clone size, V gene, CDR3 DNA, CDR3 protein. A D gene is named only where the DNA matches it firmly. Clone sizes are given selectively: once, few, many, or a class where the clone is expanded.

d_call: TRBD1; j_call: TRBJ2-3; clone_size: few; v_call: TRBV5-1; cdr3_nt: TGCGCCAGCAGCTTGCTGGACAGGCGAACAGATACGCAGTATTTT; cdr3_aa: CASSLLDRRTDTQYF
d_call: TRBD1; j_call: TRBJ2-3; clone_size: few; v_call: TRBV24-1; cdr3_nt: TGTGCCACCAGTGACGCCAGGGGGACCTACACAGATACGCAGTATTTT; cdr3_aa: CATSDARGTYTDTQYF
d_call: .; j_call: TRBJ2-3; clone_size: many; v_call: TRBV2; cdr3_nt: TGTGCCAGCAGTGTCGCCCACAGGATGACTAGCACAGATACGCAGTATTTT; cdr3_aa: CASSVAHRMTSTDTQYF
d_call: .; j_call: TRBJ2-7; clone_size: many; v_call: TRBV13; cdr3_nt: TGTGCCAGCAGCTCCCGGGACTCGTATTCAACCGGACATTACGAGCAGTACTTC; cdr3_aa: CASSSRDSYSTGHYEQYF
d_call: .; j_call: TRBJ2-7; clone_size: many; v_call: TRBV6-5; cdr3_nt: TGTGCCAGCAGTTACGCCGGGGCTTCCTACGAGCAGTACTTC; cdr3_aa: CASSYAGASYEQYF
d_call: .; j_call: TRBJ1-2; clone_size: .; v_call: TRBV6-1; cdr3_nt: TGTGCCAGCAGTGAATTCGCAGGGCTCGAACGGGACTATGGCTACACCTTC; cdr3_aa: CASSEFAGLERDYGYTF
d_call: .; j_call: TRBJ1-5; clone_size: many; v_call: TRBV20-1; cdr3_nt: TGCAGTGCAAGAGAGGGGTCCTATAGCAATCAGCCCCAGCATTTT; cdr3_aa: CSAREGSYSNQPQHF
d_call: .; j_call: TRBJ1-2; clone_size: few; v_call: TRBV20-1; cdr3_nt: TGCAGTGTCTCCGCTACCGGGACCGCTAACTATGGCTACACCTTC; cdr3_aa: CSVSATGTANYGYTF
d_call: TRBD2; j_call: TRBJ2-2; clone_size: many; v_call: TRBV3-1; cdr3_nt: TGTGCCAGCAGCCAAGGACTAGCCACCGGGGAGCTGTTTTTT; cdr3_aa: CASSQGLATGELFF
d_call: .; j_call: TRBJ1-4; clone_size: .; v_call: TRBV6-5; cdr3_nt: TGTGCCAGCAGTTACCACCCCACAGGGGAAAAACTGTTTTTT; cdr3_aa: CASSYHPTGEKLFF
d_call: .; j_call: TRBJ1-5; clone_size: .; v_call: TRBV11-3; cdr3_nt: TGTGCCAGCAGCTTAGGGGCTGGGTGGCGGCCCCAGCATTTT; cdr3_aa: CASSLGAGWRPQHF
d_call: TRBD2; j_call: TRBJ2-7; clone_size: many; v_call: TRBV12-3/TRBV12-4; cdr3_nt: TGTGCCAGCAGTTTTCAAGCGGGGGCCTACGAGCAGTACTTC; cdr3_aa: CASSFQAGAYEQYF
d_call: .; j_call: TRBJ2-5; clone_size: once; v_call: TRBV30; cdr3_nt: TGTGCCTGGAGTGTAGTAGCGGAGACCCAGTACTTC; cdr3_aa: CAWSVVAETQYF
d_call: TRBD1; j_call: TRBJ2-7; clone_size: many; v_call: TRBV7-9; cdr3_nt: TGTGCCAGCAGCTCGACCCGGGACAGGGGACGGGATTCCGAGCAGTACTTC; cdr3_aa: CASSSTRDRGRDSEQYF
d_call: TRBD1; j_call: TRBJ1-6; clone_size: .; v_call: TRBV6-1; cdr3_nt: TGTGCCAGCAGCCGGGACAGTGAAAATTCACCCCTCCACTTT; cdr3_aa: CASSRDSENSPLHF
d_call: TRBD2; j_call: TRBJ2-5; clone_size: .; v_call: TRBV7-2; cdr3_nt: TGTGCCAGCAGCGAACCGGGACTAGCGGGGGAGACCCAGTACTTC; cdr3_aa: CASSEPGLAGETQYF
d_call: TRBD2; j_call: TRBJ2-1; clone_size: .; v_call: TRBV24-1; cdr3_nt: TGTGCCACCAGCAGAGCGGGAGGACCCTACAATGAGCAGTTCTTC; cdr3_aa: CATSRAGGPYNEQFF
d_call: .; j_call: TRBJ2-5; clone_size: many; v_call: TRBV20-1; cdr3_nt: TGCAGTGCCCGAGGGCGAGGGGAGACCCAGTACTTC; cdr3_aa: CSARGRGETQYF
d_call: TRBD2; j_call: TRBJ2-1; clone_size: few; v_call: TRBV6-2/TRBV6-3; cdr3_nt: TGTGCCAGCAGTTCTGCCGGGACTAGCAGTTTCGATGAGCAGTTCTTC; cdr3_aa: CASSSAGTSSFDEQFF
d_call: TRBD1; j_call: TRBJ1-2; clone_size: many; v_call: TRBV5-1; cdr3_nt: TGCGCCAGCAGCTTGGGGACAGGCTATGGCTACACCTTC; cdr3_aa: CASSLGTGYGYTF
d_call: .; j_call: TRBJ2-3; clone_size: many; v_call: TRBV7-9; cdr3_nt: TGTGCCAGCAGCTTGCCCGGCTCCACAGATACGCAGTATTTT; cdr3_aa: CASSLPGSTDTQYF
d_call: TRBD1; j_call: TRBJ1-5; clone_size: .; v_call: TRBV20-1; cdr3_nt: TGCAGTGCTGATCCGGGACAGGGGTACCAGCCCCAGCATTTT; cdr3_aa: CSADPGQGYQPQHF
d_call: TRBD2; j_call: TRBJ2-7; clone_size: few; v_call: TRBV10-3; cdr3_nt: TGTGCCATCTCATTGACTAGCGGGAGTCTCAGCTCCTACGAGCAGTACTTC; cdr3_aa: CAISLTSGSLSSYEQYF
d_call: .; j_call: TRBJ2-5; clone_size: .; v_call: TRBV4-1; cdr3_nt: TGCGCCAGCAGCCAAGAGGGCCCGGTCCAGTACTTC; cdr3_aa: CASSQEGPVQYF
d_call: .; j_call: TRBJ2-2; clone_size: many; v_call: TRBV20-1; cdr3_nt: TGCAGTGCGACCGGGCCCCGGGGCACCGGGGAGCTGTTTTTT; cdr3_aa: CSATGPRGTGELFF
d_call: .; j_call: TRBJ2-7; clone_size: many; v_call: TRBV2; cdr3_nt: TGTGCCAGCAGTGAGGCCCCCCGAGGGGAGCAGTACTTC; cdr3_aa: CASSEAPRGEQYF
d_call: TRBD1; j_call: TRBJ2-3; clone_size: many; v_call: TRBV12-3/TRBV12-4; cdr3_nt: TGTGCCAGCAGTCCAAGGGACAGGGGGCGCACAGATACGCAGTATTTT; cdr3_aa: CASSPRDRGRTDTQYF
d_call: TRBD2; j_call: TRBJ2-3; clone_size: many; v_call: TRBV13; cdr3_nt: TGTGCCAGCAGCCTCAGGACTAGCGGGAGGGTAAACACAGATACGCAGTATTTT; cdr3_aa: CASSLRTSGRVNTDTQYF
d_call: TRBD2; j_call: TRBJ2-1; clone_size: many; v_call: TRBV2; cdr3_nt: TGTGCCAGCGGCGAACTAGCGGGAGTTGGTGAGCAGTTCTTC; cdr3_aa: CASGELAGVGEQFF
d_call: .; j_call: TRBJ2-3; clone_size: .; v_call: TRBV25-1; cdr3_nt: TGTGCCAGCAGTGTTCCGCCTGAGCTTTTGGGCCTAGCGACTAGCACAGATACGCAGTATTTT; cdr3_aa: CASSVPPELLGLATSTDTQYF
d_call: .; j_call: TRBJ1-1; clone_size: .; v_call: TRBV3-1; cdr3_nt: TGTGCCAGCAGCCCCGGACTGAAGCTTGAAGCTTTCTTT; cdr3_aa: CASSPGLKLEAFF
d_call: .; j_call: TRBJ2-6; clone_size: few; v_call: TRBV7-9; cdr3_nt: TGTGCCTGGTGGGGTACTGGGGCCAACGTCCTGACTTTC; cdr3_aa: CAWWGTGANVLTF
d_call: TRBD2; j_call: TRBJ2-5; clone_size: .; v_call: TRBV12-3/TRBV12-4; cdr3_nt: TGTGCCAGCAGTTTAGTACTAGCGGGGGGGCGTGGCCCCCAGTACTTC; cdr3_aa: CASSLVLAGGRGPQYF
d_call: .; j_call: TRBJ1-2; clone_size: .; v_call: TRBV29-1; cdr3_nt: TGCAGCGTTGAAAGGGTCCAGGGGACCCCTAACTATGGCTACACCTTC; cdr3_aa: CSVERVQGTPNYGYTF
d_call: .; j_call: TRBJ1-6; clone_size: many; v_call: TRBV10-3; cdr3_nt: TGTGCCATCAGCGGCGACAGGATAGGGGGAACCCTCCACTTT; cdr3_aa: CAISGDRIGGTLHF
d_call: TRBD2; j_call: TRBJ2-5; clone_size: .; v_call: TRBV19; cdr3_nt: TGTGCCAGTAGTCAACTCCCACCGGGACTAGCGGGAGCGGAGACCCAGTACTTC; cdr3_aa: CASSQLPPGLAGAETQYF
d_call: .; j_call: TRBJ1-4; clone_size: .; v_call: TRBV20-1; cdr3_nt: TGCAGTGCGTCTCAGGGTTTAATCGATGAAAAACTGTTTTTT; cdr3_aa: CSASQGLIDEKLFF
d_call: .; j_call: TRBJ1-5; clone_size: .; v_call: TRBV20-1; cdr3_nt: TGCAGTGCTAGAGGGGGGGAGGGACAGCCCCAGCATTTT; cdr3_aa: CSARGGEGQPQHF
d_call: .; j_call: TRBJ2-3; clone_size: many; v_call: TRBV12-3/TRBV12-4; cdr3_nt: TGTGCCAGCACTCCCAGGTTATTTAGCACAGATACGCAGTATTTT; cdr3_aa: CASTPRLFSTDTQYF
d_call: TRBD1; j_call: TRBJ2-1; clone_size: few; v_call: TRBV29-1; cdr3_nt: TGCAGCGTTCTGATTGAGGGACAGGGGACCCCCTTTCTTTACAATGAGCAGTTCTTC; cdr3_aa: CSVLIEGQGTPFLYNEQFF
d_call: TRBD1; j_call: TRBJ2-5; clone_size: many; v_call: TRBV20-1; cdr3_nt: TGCAGTGCTACCCGCCGGGACAGGGGGCTGGAGACCCAGTACTTC; cdr3_aa: CSATRRDRGLETQYF
d_call: TRBD1; j_call: TRBJ1-4; clone_size: .; v_call: TRBV7-6; cdr3_nt: TGTGCCAGCAGCTTAGTGGCAGGGGGTGAAAAACTGTTTTTT; cdr3_aa: CASSLVAGGEKLFF
d_call: .; j_call: TRBJ2-7; clone_size: many; v_call: TRBV11-3; cdr3_nt: TGTGCCAGCAGCCCCTCGGGAGAGGAGCAGTACTTC; cdr3_aa: CASSPSGEEQYF
d_call: .; j_call: TRBJ2-7; clone_size: many; v_call: TRBV20-1; cdr3_nt: TGCAGTGCCGTAAGGGGGGCAGGGGAGCAGTACTTC; cdr3_aa: CSAVRGAGEQYF
d_call: .; j_call: TRBJ1-6; clone_size: many; v_call: TRBV20-1; cdr3_nt: TGCAGTGCTAGACGTACGACAGTTAATTCACCCCTCCACTTT; cdr3_aa: CSARRTTVNSPLHF
d_call: .; j_call: TRBJ2-3; clone_size: .; v_call: TRBV30; cdr3_nt: TGTGCCTGGGGTCAGCAATCTACAGATACGCAGTATTTT; cdr3_aa: CAWGQQSTDTQYF
d_call: .; j_call: TRBJ2-7; clone_size: few; v_call: TRBV6-1; cdr3_nt: TGTGCCAGCAGTTGGACGACGAGCTCCTACGAGCAGTACTTC; cdr3_aa: CASSWTTSSYEQYF
d_call: .; j_call: TRBJ2-2; clone_size: few; v_call: TRBV12-3/TRBV12-4; cdr3_nt: TGTGCCAGCAGTTTCCTTAGCGGTGGGGAGCTGTTTTTT; cdr3_aa: CASSFLSGGELFF
d_call: TRBD1; j_call: TRBJ2-2; clone_size: .; v_call: TRBV6-2/TRBV6-3; cdr3_nt: TGTGCCAGCAGTAACCTAGACAGGGGTTGGAGCACCGGGGAGCTGTTTTTT; cdr3_aa: CASSNLDRGWSTGELFF
d_call: .; j_call: TRBJ2-3; clone_size: many; v_call: TRBV20-1; cdr3_nt: TGCAGTGCTAGTGACAGGGGAGGGGGGACAGATACGCAGTATTTT; cdr3_aa: CSASDRGGGTDTQYF
d_call: TRBD1; j_call: TRBJ2-1; clone_size: .; v_call: TRBV6-1; cdr3_nt: TGTGCCAGCAGTCGGACAGGGTACTATTCGGATGAGCAGTTCTTC; cdr3_aa: CASSRTGYYSDEQFF
d_call: .; j_call: TRBJ2-5; clone_size: .; v_call: TRBV24-1; cdr3_nt: TGTGCCACCAGTGAACCGACAGGAGCGGAGACCCAGTACTTC; cdr3_aa: CATSEPTGAETQYF
d_call: .; j_call: TRBJ1-3; clone_size: .; v_call: TRBV11-2; cdr3_nt: TGTGCCAGCGGCGTACACAGTCTCTCTGGAAACACCATATATTTT; cdr3_aa: CASGVHSLSGNTIYF